The 9 T cell receptor beta chains below were found in one sample sequenced in a study of technical replicates of blood from a handful of donors. TCRdb's table, derived via immunoSEQ multiplex PCR, lists solely in-frame clones and lacks some. The sample lists around 50,000 clones; approximately 94% were seen once. The specimen was T cells isolated from PBMCs. The source of these receptors is a human donor in good health.

The CDR3 spells CASSLNGYNEQFF. CDR3 in DNA: TGTGCCAGCAGTTTAAACGGTTACAATGAGCAGTTCTTC. The rearrangement joins TRBV28 to TRBJ2-1; D not resolved. This CDR3 spans 13 amino acids. V was trimmed by 2 bases and J by 4 bases, leaving 6 bases between them. From germline, CDR1 is MDHEN and CDR2 SYDVKM.

V is TRBV30 and J is TRBJ1-1, with D hard to call. V was cut by 0 bases and J by 10 bases, with 15 bases left in between. CDR1 is GTSNPN, CDR2 SVGIG, per germline (reference sequence). This CDR3 contains 13 residues. CDR3 loop: CAWSVNSLSGAFF. CDR3 coding DNA: TGTGCCTGGAGTGTTAATTCTTTGTCCGGAGCTTTCTTT.

V usage is TRBV19 and J usage is TRBJ2-1; D gene uncertain. The CDR3 covers 13 residues. CDR1 is LNHDA, CDR2 SQIVND, per germline (reference sequence). V lost 3 bases and J lost 4, with 7 bases in between. Written as DNA, the CDR3 is TGTGCCAGTAGTATTAGCCTTTACAATGAGCAGTTCTTC. Its protein is CASSISLYNEQFF.

This clone was observed a handful of times. V and J are TRBV5-4 and TRBJ2-1, with TRBD2 matching over 8 bases. Germline trimming cut 10 bases from V and 7 bases from J; bases unmatched to any gene: 13. Germline CDR1 is SGHNT and CDR2 is YYREEE (reference sequence). This CDR3 is 14 amino acids long. CDR3 sequence: CAARGAGVMNEQFF. In nucleotides, the CDR3 is TGTGCCGCCAGAGGAGCGGGAGTTATGAATGAGCAGTTCTTC.

This sequence joins TRBV13 and TRBJ2-7; no firm D call. CDR3 size: 13 residues. Germline V gives CDR1 PRHDT, CDR2 FYEKMQ (reference sequence). V lost 0 bases and J 3 bases, leaving 6 bases between the germline ends. CDR3 region: CASSLGTYYEQYF. Written as DNA, the CDR3 is TGTGCCAGCAGCTTAGGCACCTACTACGAGCAGTACTTC. The whole variable domain, remainder taken from reference TRBV13 and TRBJ2-7, is AAGVIQSPRHLIKEKRETATLKCYPIPRHDTVYWYQQGPGQDPQFLISFYEKMQSDKGSIPDRFSAQQFSDYHSELNMSSLELGDSALYFCASSLGTYYEQYFGPGTRLTVT.

The chain has TRBV9 and TRBJ2-2, with D hard to call. The V gene's germline CDR1 is SGDLS and CDR2 YYNGEE. V was shortened by 3 bases and J by 1 base, with 4 bases between the two germline ends. The CDR3 extends over 13 amino acids. CDR3: CASSAWNTGELFF. CDR3 DNA sequence: TGTGCCAGCAGCGCCTGGAACACCGGGGAGCTGTTTTTT. Together with reference TRBV9 and TRBJ2-2, the CDR3 gives the full variable domain: DSGVTQTPKHLITATGQRVTLRCSPRSGDLSVYWYQQSLDQGLQFLIQYYNGEERAKGNILERFSAQQFPDLHSELNLSSLELGDSALYFCASSAWNTGELFFGEGSRLTVL.

The chain carries TRBV30 and TRBJ2-3, with a tentative D call TRBD1 (5 bases). The CDR3 loop spans 12 amino acids. Trimming took 2 bases from V and 9 from J, leaving 12 bases between them. Germline loops: CDR1 GTSNPN, CDR2 SVGIG (reference sequence). The CDR3 here is CAWSHVAGTQYF. Here the CDR3 DNA reads TGTGCCTGGAGTCATGTAGCAGGGACGCAGTATTTT.

This rearrangement joins TRBV13 to TRBJ2-3; TRBD2 matches 8 bases. Germline values: CDR1 PRHDT, CDR2 FYEKMQ (reference sequence). J gave up 1 base and V 1 base, and 1 base lay outside the gene matches. This CDR3 is 15 amino acids long. CDR3 sequence reads: CASSLAGGGTDTQYF. CDR3 in DNA: TGTGCCAGCAGCTTAGCGGGAGGGGGCACAGATACGCAGTATTTT.

The chain has TRBV6-5 and TRBJ2-7; the D gene is possibly TRBD1 (6 bases). CDR1 MNHEY and CDR2 SVGAGI come from the germline V gene. The ends were cut back, 5 bases at V and 1 base at J, with 9 bases in the middle. The CDR3 runs 13 residues. This CDR3 reads CASSPDSSYEQYF. The CDR3 coding sequence is TGTGCCAGCAGTCCGGACAGTTCCTACGAGCAGTACTTC.